This T cell receptor (beta chain) was sequenced during a study of blood T cells in healthy people across ages (dated by TCRdb to the mid-2010s). With regard to the full study: Template switching captured roughly one uniquely barcoded TCR beta cDNA molecule per two T cells in model experiments. To avoid experimental bias, donors of different ages were distributed randomly across sequencing lanes. Two additional independent replicas of 1 million unique cDNA reads from the same blood draw were analyzed for two donors (one aged 18 to 30 and one aged 80 or older). Using deep sequencing normalized with unique cDNA molecular identifiers, the study measured how TCR beta repertoire diversity changes with age. The donors were split into four age groups: young (average around 17 years), middle-aged (39), aged (about 56) and long-lived (approximately 80). Findings and caveats that apply to the study as a whole: The percentage of naive T cells measured by flow cytometry correlated strongly with observed TCR beta diversity. Compared with the aged group, the long-lived group had more naive CD4+ T cells, fewer expanded clones and increased TCR diversity, a pattern suggesting age selection. Donor CMV infection status was unknown, potentially confounding age-related changes in expanded clonotypes. Observed TCR beta diversity per million T cells fell roughly linearly with age, and a significant reduction was already apparent by age around 40. Because profiling used bulk unsorted PBMCs, naive and antigen-experienced compartments could not be compared conclusively. Estimates of total diversity based on one million sequenced T cells were considered lower bounds and underestimates.

Points on this clonotype: Its specific antigen is unknown. No base quality values were provided; no much bigger clone lies one nucleotide off.

From its cysteine to its phenylalanine, the CDR3 spans 11 amino acids. The only DNA kept is the CDR3, 33 bases in frame from the first base. The trim is 2 bases for V and 7 bases for J, with a gap of 6 bases between the germline ends. The germline V gene specifies SGHTS as CDR1 and YDEGEE as CDR2. The 39 donors, aged 6 to 90 years, were systemically healthy Caucasian individuals from Russia. Roughly 11 milliliters of peripheral blood were drawn from each donor into EDTA-treated Vacutainer tubes. Ficoll-Paque density-gradient centrifugation was used to isolate PBMCs, with at least 6.5 million per sample. Trizol reagent was used to extract total RNA from PBMCs, with at least 6 micrograms per sample. For every donor, flow cytometry on a PBMC aliquot measured the percentage of naive CD45RAhigh/CD27high T cells. The library was produced with 5' RACE. Sequencing was carried out with an Illumina HiSeq 2500. The second PCR ran for roughly 6 to 11 cycles and used a J-beta primer mix along with a sample-barcoded 5' primer. A template-switch 5' adaptor carrying 12 random nucleotides introduced a unique molecular identifier onto each TCR beta cDNA molecule. Each sample yielded at least 3 million CDR3-containing paired-end reads. First-strand cDNA was synthesized from all RNA with the Mint cDNA synthesis kit, primed by a TRBC-specific oligonucleotide. Following uracil-DNA glycosylase treatment, a first 18-cycle PCR with universal primers M1SS and BC2_uni_R was performed on all cDNA. On the authors' methods: For normalization, 1 million high-quality reads, each with a distinct molecular identifier, were randomly selected from each sample. Instead of being binned into consensus sequences, reads that shared molecular identifiers were thrown out. MiTCR, run with a Q25 quality threshold and the strictest error-elimination algorithm, handled CDR3 identification, clonotype clustering and error correction. Lower-bound total TCR beta diversity was estimated with a nonparametric unseen species model using Euler transformation. TCRdb took the public reads, trimmed them with fastp at Q25, ran MiXCR for clone calling and kept in-frame beta chains. For every CDR3 protein sequence, its rows merge into one entry that carries the most common genes and DNA. The V and J calls shown here were made by TCRdb, not taken from the authors' results. The sample yields some 690,000 distinct CDR3 sequences; 22% were counted once. Jointly, the top ten make up roughly a fifth of the sample.

This receptor chain uses TRBV5-8 and TRBJ1-2, with no confident D gene call. The sequence came from a man between 65 and 80 years old in good health. The sample taken for sequencing was blood. In nucleotide form, the sequence is TGTGCCAGCAGCTTTAGAATTGGCTACACCTTC. The translation is CASSFRIGYTF.